This TCR beta chain was identified in a study of Ad26.COV2.S vaccination and SARS-CoV-2 variants. Background on the study: Enrolled in COV1001, the donor was in the Ad26.COV2.S trial arm, which received the vaccine.

TCRdb's copy holds only in-frame clones and misses some; the assay was immunoSEQ multiplex PCR. The sample lists some 290,000 clones; around four fifths were seen once. Treatment denoted: some 20 received Ad26.COV2.S at low or high dose, single or two shots; several received placebo; per-sample allocation not given. Vaccine and placebo recipients were sampled on day 63 after the first injection. The receptor comes from a person aged 18-60 years who received the Ad26.COV2.S COVID-19 vaccine or a placebo. The material sequenced was peripheral blood, taken in a trial of Ad26.COV2.S vaccine versus placebo.

DNA for the CDR3: TGTGCCAGCAGTCCCATTTGGGGTTCCGGGGAGCTGTTTTTT. It is translated as CASSPIWGSGELFF. J is TRBJ2-2 and V is TRBV11-2; D is ambiguous. In germline, CDR1 is SGHAT, CDR2 FQNNGV. V was pared by 6 bases and J by 6 bases, with 14 bases between. This CDR3 is 14 amino acids long.